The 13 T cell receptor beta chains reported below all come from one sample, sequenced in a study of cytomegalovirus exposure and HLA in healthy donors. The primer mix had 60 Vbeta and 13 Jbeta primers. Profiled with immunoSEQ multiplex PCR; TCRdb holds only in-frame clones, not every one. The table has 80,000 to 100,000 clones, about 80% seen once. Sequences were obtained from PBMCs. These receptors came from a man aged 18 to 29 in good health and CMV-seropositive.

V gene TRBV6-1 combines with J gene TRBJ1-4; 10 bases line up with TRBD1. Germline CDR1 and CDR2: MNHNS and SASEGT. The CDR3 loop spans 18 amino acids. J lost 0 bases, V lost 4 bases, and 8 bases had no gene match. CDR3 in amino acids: CASSARQGADATNEKLFF. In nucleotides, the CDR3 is TGTGCCAGCAGTGCCCGACAGGGGGCAGATGCAACTAATGAAAAACTGTTTTTT.

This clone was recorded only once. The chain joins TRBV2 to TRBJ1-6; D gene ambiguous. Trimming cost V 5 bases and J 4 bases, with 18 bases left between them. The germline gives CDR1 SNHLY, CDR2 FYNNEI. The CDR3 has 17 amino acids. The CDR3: CASSFPAGSTYNSPLHF. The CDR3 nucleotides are TGTGCCAGCAGTTTTCCAGCCGGCTCGACTTATAATTCACCCCTCCACTTT.

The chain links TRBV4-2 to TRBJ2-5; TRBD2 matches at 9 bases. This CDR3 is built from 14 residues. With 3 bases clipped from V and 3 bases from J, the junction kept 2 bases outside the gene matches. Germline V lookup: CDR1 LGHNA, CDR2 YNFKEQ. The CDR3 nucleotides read TGTGCCAGCAGCCACAGACTAGCGGAAGAGACCCAGTACTTC. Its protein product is CASSHRLAEETQYF.

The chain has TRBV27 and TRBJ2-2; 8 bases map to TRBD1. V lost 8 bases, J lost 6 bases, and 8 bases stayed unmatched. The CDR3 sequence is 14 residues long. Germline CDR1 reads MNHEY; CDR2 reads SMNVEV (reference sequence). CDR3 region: CASGRTGRSGELFF. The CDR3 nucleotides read TGTGCCAGCGGTCGGACAGGGAGGTCCGGGGAGCTGTTTTTT.

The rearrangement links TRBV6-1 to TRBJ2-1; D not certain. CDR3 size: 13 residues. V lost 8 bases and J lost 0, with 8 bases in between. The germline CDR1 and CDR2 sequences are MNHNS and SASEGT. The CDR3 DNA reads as TGTGCCAGCGATATGAGCTCCTACAATGAGCAGTTCTTC. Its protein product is CASDMSSYNEQFF.

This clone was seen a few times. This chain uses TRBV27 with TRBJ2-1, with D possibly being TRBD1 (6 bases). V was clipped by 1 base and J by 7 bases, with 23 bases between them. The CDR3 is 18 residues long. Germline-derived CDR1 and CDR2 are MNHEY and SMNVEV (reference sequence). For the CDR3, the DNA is TGTGCCAGCAGTTTATACCTACGGGGCAGGGGTGTAAAGAATGAGCAGTTCTTC. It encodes CASSLYLRGRGVKNEQFF.

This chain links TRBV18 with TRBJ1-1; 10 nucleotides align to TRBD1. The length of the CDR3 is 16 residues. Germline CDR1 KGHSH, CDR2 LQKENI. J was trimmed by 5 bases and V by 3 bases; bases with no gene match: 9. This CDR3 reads CASSPRDRGVGTEAFF. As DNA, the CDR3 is TGTGCCAGCTCACCCCGGGACAGGGGAGTTGGGACTGAAGCTTTCTTT.

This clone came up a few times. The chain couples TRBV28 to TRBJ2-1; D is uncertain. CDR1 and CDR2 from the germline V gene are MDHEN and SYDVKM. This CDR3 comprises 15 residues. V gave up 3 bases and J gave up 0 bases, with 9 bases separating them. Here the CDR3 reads CASSFPPSSYNEQFF. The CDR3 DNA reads TGTGCCAGCAGTTTCCCTCCGTCCTCCTACAATGAGCAGTTCTTC.

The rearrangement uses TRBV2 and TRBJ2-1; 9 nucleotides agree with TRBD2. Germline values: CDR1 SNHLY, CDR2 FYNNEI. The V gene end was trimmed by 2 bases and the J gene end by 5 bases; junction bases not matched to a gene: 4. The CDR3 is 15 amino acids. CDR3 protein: CASSERGTSHNEQFF. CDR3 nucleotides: TGTGCCAGCAGTGAAAGGGGGACTAGCCACAATGAGCAGTTCTTC.

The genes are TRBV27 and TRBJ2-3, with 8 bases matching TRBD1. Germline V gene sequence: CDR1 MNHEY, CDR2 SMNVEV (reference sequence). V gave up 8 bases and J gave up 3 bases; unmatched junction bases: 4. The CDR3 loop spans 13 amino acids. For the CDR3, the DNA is TGTGCCAGCTGTCGGGACAGGACAGATACGCAGTATTTT. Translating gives CASCRDRTDTQYF.

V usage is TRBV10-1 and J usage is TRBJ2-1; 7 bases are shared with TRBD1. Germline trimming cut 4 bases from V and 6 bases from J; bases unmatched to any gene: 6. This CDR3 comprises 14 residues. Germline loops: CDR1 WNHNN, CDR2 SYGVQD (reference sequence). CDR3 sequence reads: CASSVGQVGNEQFF. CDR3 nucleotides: TGCGCCAGCAGTGTAGGACAGGTGGGCAATGAGCAGTTCTTC.

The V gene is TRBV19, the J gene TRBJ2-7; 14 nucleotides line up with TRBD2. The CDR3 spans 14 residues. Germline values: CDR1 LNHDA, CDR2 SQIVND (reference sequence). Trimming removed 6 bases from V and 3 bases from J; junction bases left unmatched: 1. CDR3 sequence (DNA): TGTGCCAGTAGGGGGACTAGCGGGGGCTACGAGCAGTACTTC. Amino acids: CASRGTSGGYEQYF.

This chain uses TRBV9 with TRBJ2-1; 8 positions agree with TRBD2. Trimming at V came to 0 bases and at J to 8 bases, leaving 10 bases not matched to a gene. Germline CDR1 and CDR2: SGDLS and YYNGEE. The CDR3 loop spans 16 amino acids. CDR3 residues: CASSVVGSGVGDEQFF. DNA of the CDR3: TGTGCCAGCAGCGTAGTGGGTAGCGGGGTGGGTGATGAGCAGTTCTTC.